The 31 T cell receptor beta chains presented below share a single source sample, sequenced in a study of blood T cell repertoires in COVID-19 (dated by TCRdb to 2018 to 2021). The method behind the library was the immunoSEQ multiplex PCR assay. TCRdb took this table from immuneACCESS and kept in-frame rearrangements with V and J called. Such tables lack part of the clones; where checked against another copy, unresolved V genes explain under half of the gap, and the rest is unexplained. The sample table lists 30,000 to 40,000 clones, approximately 85% of them with a count of one. Clones ranked in the top ten supply 35% to 50% of the sample. Sequencing used peripheral blood. The source is a man in his 60s with active or convalescent COVID-19.

The rearrangement links TRBV4-2 to TRBJ1-1, with unresolved D. This CDR3 has 13 residues. V lost 0 bases to trimming and J lost 3 bases, with 5 bases between them. Germline CDR1 reads LGHNA; CDR2 reads YNFKEQ. The CDR3 DNA reads as TGTGCCAGCAGCCAAGATCCGTACACTGAAGCTTTCTTT. Its protein is CASSQDPYTEAFF.

The sample holds one count of this clone. The chain carries TRBV10-3 and TRBJ2-5; tentative D call: TRBD1 (6 bases). This CDR3 has 15 residues. V was trimmed by 0 bases and J by 5 bases, leaving 13 bases between them. From germline, CDR1 is ENHRY and CDR2 SYGVKD. This CDR3 reads CAISESVRQGETQYF. The CDR3 nucleotides are TGTGCCATCAGTGAGTCGGTCCGGCAGGGGGAGACCCAGTACTTC.

The chain joins TRBV28 to TRBJ1-1, with D unclear. The CDR3 covers 13 residues. V shed 4 bases and J shed 0 bases, with 6 bases lying between them. CDR1 MDHEN and CDR2 SYDVKM come from the germline V gene. CDR3 sequence: CASSSGLNTEAFF. The CDR3 nucleotides are TGTGCCAGCAGTTCGGGGTTGAACACTGAAGCTTTCTTT.

The chain has TRBV6-2 or TRBV6-3 and TRBJ2-3; TRBD2 aligns across 7 bases. The CDR3 consists of 16 residues. V lost 4 bases and J lost 2; bases outside the gene matches: 9. Germline loops: CDR1 MNHEY, CDR2 SVGEGT. The CDR3 here is CASSWAGEPITDTQYF. As DNA, the CDR3 is TGTGCCAGCAGTTGGGCGGGAGAGCCTATCACAGATACGCAGTATTTT.

This clone was seen only once. V and J are TRBV19 and TRBJ2-1; 8 positions agree with TRBD1. The CDR3 has 13 residues. From germline, CDR1 is LNHDA and CDR2 SQIVND (reference sequence). The trim removed 6 bases at V and 7 bases at J, leaving 5 bases unmatched. The CDR3 here is CASRQGARNEQFF. CDR3 nucleotide sequence: TGTGCCAGTAGGCAGGGGGCGCGGAATGAGCAGTTCTTC.

The chain carries TRBV27 and TRBJ2-1, with TRBD2 identical over 7 bases. V trimming: 3 bases; J trimming: 8 bases; junction bases outside the gene matches: 19. Germline V lookup: CDR1 MNHEY, CDR2 SMNVEV (reference sequence). There are 18 residues in the CDR3. The CDR3 DNA reads TGTGCCAGCAGTTTCCGGGACCCCGGGAGTGCGGGAGAGTATGAGCAGTTCTTC. Amino acid sequence: CASSFRDPGSAGEYEQFF.

The chain employs TRBV6-5 and TRBJ1-5, with D possibly TRBD1 on 6 matching bases. V was cut by 6 bases and J by 0 bases, with 12 bases left in between. This CDR3 contains 15 residues. The germline V gene has CDR1 MNHEY and CDR2 SVGAGI. CDR3 nucleotide sequence: TGTGCCAGCAGCCACCAGGGGTATAGCAATCAGCCCCAGCATTTT. This gives the protein CASSHQGYSNQPQHF.

The chain recombines TRBV2 with TRBJ2-7, with a tentative D call TRBD1 (8 bases). The CDR3 runs to 15 residues. Germline CDR1 reads SNHLY; CDR2 reads FYNNEI. V was clipped by 11 bases and J by 1 base, with 21 bases between them. The CDR3 protein is CAFQREQGGSYEQYV. The CDR3 DNA sequence: TGTGCCTTCCAAAGGGAACAGGGGGGGTCCTACGAGCAGTACGTC.

The gene calls are TRBV19 and TRBJ2-2; 7 bases agree with TRBD1. This CDR3 has 13 amino acids. V shed 4 bases and J 7 bases; nucleotides not matched to a gene: 3. CDR1 is LNHDA, CDR2 SQIVND, per germline (reference sequence). CDR3 bases: TGTGCCAGTAGTAAGGGGGCGGTCGGGGAGCTGTTTTTT. The encoded protein is CASSKGAVGELFF.

The V and J genes are TRBV6-5 and TRBJ1-4; D is possibly TRBD1 (5 bases). The CDR3 sequence is 16 residues long. The germline V and J ends were trimmed by 0 bases and 4 bases, with 12 bases remaining between them. CDR1 is MNHEY, CDR2 SVGAGI, per germline. The CDR3 sequence: CASSYSSGRVNEKLFF. The CDR3 DNA reads TGTGCCAGCAGTTACTCGTCGGGCAGGGTTAATGAAAAACTGTTTTTT.

The chain uses TRBV11-2 and TRBJ1-6, with D perhaps TRBD1 (6 bases). V dropped 0 bases and J dropped 4 bases, with 13 bases sitting between them. This CDR3 has 17 amino acids. Per germline, CDR1 SGHAT and CDR2 FQNNGV. CDR3 sequence (DNA): TGTGCCAGCAGCTTAGATACCAGGGGTACTTATAATTCACCCCTCCACTTT. Residues: CASSLDTRGTYNSPLHF.

This rearrangement joins TRBV6-1 to TRBJ1-2, with TRBD1 identical over 7 bases. The CDR3 is 15 amino acids. CDR1 and CDR2 (germline): MNHNS, SASEGT. V lost 0 bases and J lost 2; bases outside the gene matches: 3. The CDR3 nucleotides are TGTGCCAGCAGTGAAGCGGTGACAGGGAACTATGGCTACACCTTC. This gives the protein CASSEAVTGNYGYTF.

This clone appeared once. The J gene is TRBJ1-5, the V gene TRBV28, with TRBD1 matching 10 bases. CDR1 is MDHEN and CDR2 is SYDVKM in the germline V gene. V shed 6 bases and J 5 bases; nucleotides not matched to a gene: 7. The CDR3 consists of 15 residues. The CDR3 loop is CASSNIGTGDQPQHF. CDR3 DNA: TGTGCCAGCAGCAACATCGGGACAGGGGATCAGCCCCAGCATTTT.

The rearrangement uses TRBV4-3 and TRBJ2-1, with TRBD2 matching 7 bases. Germline loops: CDR1 LGHNA, CDR2 YSLEER. Trimming took 4 bases from V and 8 from J; bases not matched to a gene: 17. The CDR3 runs 17 residues. CDR3 amino acids: CASSRIQGGALGYEQFF. The CDR3 DNA reads as TGCGCCAGCAGCCGAATTCAGGGAGGGGCCCTCGGGTATGAGCAGTTCTTC.

The chain is built from TRBV7-2 and TRBJ1-1; 7 bases line up with TRBD1. Germline CDR1 reads SGHTA; CDR2 reads FQGNSA. The CDR3 covers 13 residues. The V and J ends lost 2 bases and 8 bases, in that order; junction bases with no gene match: 5. In nucleotides, the CDR3 is TGTGCCAGCAGCTTAAGGGACAGAGGAGAAGCTTTCTTT. Its protein is CASSLRDRGEAFF.

This clone was observed a few times. The CDR3 here is CASSLDTVRGGYTF. For the CDR3, the DNA is TGTGCCAGCAGCTTAGACACCGTTAGGGGTGGCTACACCTTC. J is TRBJ1-2 and V is TRBV7-2; a weak D match, TRBD1 (5 bases). V dropped 1 base and J dropped 7 bases, with 13 bases sitting between them. Germline CDR1 is SGHTA and CDR2 is FQGNSA. The CDR3 has 14 amino acids.

The chain couples TRBV7-9 to TRBJ2-5, with 8 nucleotides matching TRBD1. Germline CDR1 is SEHNR and CDR2 is FQNEAQ (reference sequence). V dropped 1 base and J dropped 2; count of bases not matched to a gene: 3. The CDR3 length is 15 residues. The CDR3 region has the DNA TGTGCCAGCAGCTTAGTCCAGGGGGCTCAAGAGACCCAGTACTTC. This gives the protein CASSLVQGAQETQYF.

The gene calls are TRBV19 and TRBJ2-2; possible D gene TRBD1, 6 bases. Trimming took off 3 bases at V and 1 base at J, with 15 bases between the two ends. This CDR3 is built from 17 residues. Germline loops: CDR1 LNHDA, CDR2 SQIVND (reference sequence). The CDR3 bases are TGTGCCAGTAGTATTACGTTGGGGGCGTTGAACACCGGGGAGCTGTTTTTT. It yields the protein CASSITLGALNTGELFF.

The chain employs TRBV12-3 or TRBV12-4 and TRBJ1-1; no reliable D call. The CDR3 spans 13 residues. V gave up 5 bases and J gave up 5 bases, with 12 bases separating them. The CDR3 region has the DNA TGTGCCAGCAGTGCCGCGCGCCTGACTGAAGCTTTCTTT. Residues: CASSAARLTEAFF.

This clone was counted a single time. The CDR3 DNA reads as TGTGCCAGCAGCCAAGGGACACCTTATGGCTACACCTTC. Translation gives CASSQGTPYGYTF. The gene calls are TRBV3-1 (or the pseudogene TRBV3-2) and TRBJ1-2; weak D call: TRBD1 (5 bases). V lost 1 base to trimming and J lost 5 bases, with 8 bases between them. CDR1 and CDR2 from the germline V gene are LGHDT and YNNKEL (reference sequence). The CDR3 extends over 13 amino acids.

The chain joins TRBV6-5 to TRBJ1-1, with D perhaps matching TRBD1 (6 bases). CDR1 MNHEY and CDR2 SVGAGI come from the germline V gene. V was clipped by 0 bases and J by 8 bases, with 13 bases between them. The CDR3 length is 14 residues. The CDR3: CASSYSRSGTEAFF. DNA for the CDR3: TGTGCCAGCAGTTACTCGAGGTCCGGGACAGAAGCTTTCTTT.

This rearrangement joins TRBV4-2 to TRBJ2-1, with TRBD2 identical over 11 bases. The CDR3 totals 15 residues. The ends lost 3 bases at V and 7 bases at J; junction bases unmatched: 5. In germline, CDR1 is LGHNA, CDR2 YNFKEQ. In DNA form, the CDR3 reads TGTGCCAGCAGCCACCTAGCGGGGGGTCTAAATGAGCAGTTCTTC. This translates into CASSHLAGGLNEQFF.

The chain joins TRBV3-1 (or the pseudogene TRBV3-2) to TRBJ2-3; no firm D call. CDR1 is LGHDT and CDR2 is YNNKEL in the germline V gene (reference sequence). V was trimmed by 6 bases and J by 1 base, leaving 8 bases between them. The CDR3 sequence is 13 residues long. The CDR3 region is CASRSRRTDTQYF. In DNA form, the CDR3 reads TGTGCCAGCAGGTCGCGCCGCACAGATACGCAGTATTTT.

CDR3 nucleotides: TGTGCCACCAGCAGAGTGGCCAGGGCAGTTGAAGGCTACACCTTC. Amino acid sequence: CATSRVARAVEGYTF. J is TRBJ1-2 and V is TRBV15, with a possible D match to TRBD1 (5 bases). Trimming cost V 1 base and J 8 bases, with 17 bases left between them. Per germline, CDR1 LNHNV and CDR2 YYDKDF (reference sequence). This CDR3 has 15 residues.

The chain recombines TRBV27 with TRBJ2-1; 13 bases line up with TRBD2. Germline V gives CDR1 MNHEY, CDR2 SMNVEV (reference sequence). Trimming cost V 6 bases and J 7 bases; bases outside gene matches: 9. This CDR3 comprises 16 residues. Written as DNA, the CDR3 is TGTGCCAGCAGCCACTCCACTAGCGGGAGGGCGAATGAGCAGTTCTTC. Its protein product is CASSHSTSGRANEQFF.

The chain employs TRBV6-6 and TRBJ1-5; 9 nucleotides match TRBD1. Germline V gene lookup returns CDR1 MNHNY and CDR2 SVGAGI (reference sequence). V dropped 5 bases and J dropped 6; count of bases not matched to a gene: 20. The CDR3 has 19 residues. CDR3 amino acids: CASSPRGLTGGLVGQPQHF. CDR3 DNA sequence: TGTGCCAGCAGTCCCCGCGGGCTAACAGGGGGCCTGGTGGGTCAGCCCCAGCATTTT.

The gene calls are TRBV5-5 and TRBJ1-1; 7 nucleotides line up with TRBD1. There are 17 residues in the CDR3. V trimming: 3 bases; J trimming: 4 bases; junction bases outside the gene matches: 15. Germline V gene lookup returns CDR1 SGHKS and CDR2 YYEKEE (reference sequence). CDR3 nucleotide sequence: TGTGCCAGCAGCTCAAAGGGGAAGGGGGCAGTTGGCACTGAAGCTTTCTTT. The encoded protein is CASSSKGKGAVGTEAFF.

The chain carries TRBV6-2 or TRBV6-3 and TRBJ1-2; tentatively, D is TRBD1 (5 bases). The germline V and J ends were trimmed by 5 bases and 7 bases, with 17 bases remaining between them. Germline CDR1 reads MNHEY; CDR2 reads SVGEGT. This CDR3 comprises 14 residues. Written as DNA, the CDR3 is TGTGCCAGCAGTCCGCAGGGTAGTGCTCGTGGCTACACCTTC. Translating gives CASSPQGSARGYTF.

The rearrangement joins TRBV6-4 to TRBJ1-5; 9 bases align to TRBD1. Germline trimming cut 3 bases from V and 0 bases from J; bases unmatched to any gene: 12. This CDR3 is 19 amino acids long. Germline CDR1 and CDR2: MRHNA and SNTAGT. CDR3 loop: CASSDFTGQGSNSNQPQHF. The CDR3 DNA reads TGTGCCAGCAGTGATTTTACGGGACAGGGATCTAATAGCAATCAGCCCCAGCATTTT.

This clone has only a few counts. This sequence joins TRBV3-1 (or the pseudogene TRBV3-2) and TRBJ2-1; 11 bases line up with TRBD1. V gave up 5 bases and J gave up 5 bases; unmatched junction bases: 5. The CDR3 spans 15 residues. CDR1 is LGHDT, CDR2 YNNKEL, per germline (reference sequence). The CDR3 spells CASSYGTGGNNEQFF. CDR3 nucleotide sequence: TGTGCCAGCAGCTACGGGACAGGGGGAAACAATGAGCAGTTCTTC.

The gene calls are TRBV27 and TRBJ2-3; the match to TRBD2 covers 8 bases. Germline values: CDR1 MNHEY, CDR2 SMNVEV (reference sequence). Unmatched junction bases numbered 7, after V lost 6 bases and J lost 2 bases. The CDR3 totals 15 residues. CDR3 loop: CASSLTSANTDTQYF. In DNA, the CDR3 is TGTGCCAGCAGCTTGACTAGCGCGAACACAGATACGCAGTATTTT.